Listed below are T cell receptor beta chains from one sample, sequenced in a study of T cells in Graves' hyperthyroidism and ophthalmopathy. TCRdb re-called the multiplex PCR reads with MiXCR, one entry per CDR3 protein. The data hold 500,000 or so distinct CDR3 sequences, with 17% observed a single time. Sequenced sample: blood. These receptors originate from a young woman with Graves' ophthalmopathy. CDR3s include the opening cysteine and the closing phenylalanine or tryptophan. Each record gives: V gene, D gene, J gene, clone size, CDR3 protein, CDR3 DNA. The D gene is left open where the match is weak. A row's size may be missing; if present it is once, few, many or a size class.

TRBV28	-	TRBJ1-4	many	CASSLAGDEKLFF	TGTGCCAGCAGTTTAGCAGGGGATGAAAAACTGTTTTTT
TRBV7-8	TRBD1	TRBJ2-1	many	CASRKGRDSFYNEQFF	TGTGCCAGCAGAAAGGGTCGGGACAGCTTCTACAATGAGCAGTTCTTC
TRBV12-3/TRBV12-4	TRBD2	TRBJ2-7	many	CASSSLAGETYEQYF	TGTGCCAGCAGTTCCCTAGCGGGGGAAACCTACGAGCAGTACTTC
TRBV12-3/TRBV12-4	-	TRBJ1-1	many	CASLRRGTEAFF	TGTGCCAGTCTCCGACGGGGCACTGAAGCTTTCTTT
TRBV2	-	TRBJ1-4	few	CAGKTGEGKLFF	TGTGCCGGCAAGACAGGAGAAGGAAAACTGTTTTTT
TRBV30	-	TRBJ1-1	many	CAWDSGLNTEAFF	TGTGCCTGGGACTCGGGGCTGAACACTGAAGCTTTCTTT
TRBV27	-	TRBJ1-4	many	CASSLTRTVRPDEKLFF	TGTGCCAGCAGTCTAACGCGGACAGTTCGCCCTGATGAAAAACTGTTTTTT
TRBV9	-	TRBJ1-6	-	CASSVGAGTAFGSLHF	TGTGCCAGCAGCGTAGGGGCCGGGACCGCCTTTGGATCCCTCCACTTT
TRBV20-1	-	TRBJ1-2	many	CSARGKQGSYGYTF	TGCAGTGCTAGAGGAAAACAGGGCTCCTATGGCTACACCTTC
TRBV7-9	-	TRBJ1-1	many	CASSLGRTEEAFF	TGTGCCAGCAGCTTAGGCCGGACAGAAGAAGCTTTCTTT
TRBV20-1	TRBD1	TRBJ1-4	few	CSAQDRGGTNEKLFF	TGCAGTGCGCAGGACAGGGGCGGAACTAATGAAAAACTGTTTTTT
TRBV10-3	-	TRBJ1-4	few	CAISDRRAGTNEKLFF	TGTGCCATCAGTGACCGGAGGGCGGGCACTAATGAAAAACTGTTTTTT
TRBV9	-	TRBJ1-1	-	CASSVASARTEAFF	TGTGCCAGCAGCGTAGCTTCGGCGAGGACTGAAGCTTTCTTT
TRBV12-5	-	TRBJ2-2	few	CASGEGPGELFF	TGTGCTAGTGGCGAGGGTCCCGGGGAGCTGTTTTTT
TRBV7-2	-	TRBJ1-2	many	CASSLVMGVSDGYTF	TGTGCCAGCAGCTTAGTTATGGGAGTTAGCGATGGCTACACCTTC
TRBV7-3	-	TRBJ2-2	many	CASSSTPTGELFF	TGTGCCAGCAGCTCAACGCCCACCGGGGAGCTGTTTTTT
TRBV4-1	-	TRBJ2-7	-	CASSPQLGGGAAYEQYF	TGCGCCAGCAGCCCCCAATTAGGAGGCGGTGCAGCCTACGAGCAGTACTTC
TRBV11-1	TRBD2	TRBJ2-1	few	CASSQPRSGGRSSYNEQFF	TGTGCCAGCAGTCAGCCACGGTCGGGCGGGAGAAGTTCCTACAATGAGCAGTTCTTC
TRBV7-2	TRBD1	TRBJ1-5	many	CASNTGGNGNQPQHF	TGTGCCAGCAACACAGGGGGGAATGGCAATCAGCCCCAGCATTTT
TRBV27	-	TRBJ1-6	many	CASSSREAYNSPLHF	TGTGCCAGCAGCTCCAGGGAGGCCTATAATTCACCCCTCCACTTT
TRBV11-2	TRBD1	TRBJ1-5	many	CASSLGGQGGQPQHF	TGTGCCAGCAGCTTAGGGGGACAGGGCGGTCAGCCCCAGCATTTT